Shown below are 26 T cell receptor beta chains from a single sample sequenced in a study of shared clonotypes between healthy human individuals. CD45RO-negative, CCR7-positively selected cells formed the naive CD8 fraction, excluding terminally differentiated effector memory CD45RA+ cells. Assay: immunoSEQ multiplex PCR; the TCRdb copy retains only in-frame clones and omits some. The table lists a few million clones, approximately 92% of them singletons. The sequencing input was naive CD8+ T cells from PBMCs. Receptors originate from a man between 18 and 35 years old in good health. Some clones in this sample may be carry-over from other donors' samples.

The gene calls are TRBV27 and TRBJ2-7; 7 nucleotides align to TRBD1. There are 17 residues in the CDR3. The germline V gene encodes CDR1 MNHEY and CDR2 SMNVEV (reference sequence). The J segment lost 3 bases and the V segment lost 2 bases, leaving 13 bases of the junction unmatched. This CDR3 reads CASSLAPGTAYLYEQYF. The CDR3 nucleotides are TGTGCCAGCAGTTTAGCACCCGGGACAGCCTATCTCTACGAGCAGTACTTC.

The rearrangement uses TRBV27 and TRBJ2-4; D unclear. This CDR3 has 15 amino acids. Trimming took off 2 bases at V and 1 base at J, with 9 bases between the two ends. The germline V gene has CDR1 MNHEY and CDR2 SMNVEV (reference sequence). The DNA of the CDR3 is TGTGCCAGCAGTTTAGGGTTGGGGGCCAAAAACATTCAGTACTTC. It codes for CASSLGLGAKNIQYF.

The table lists this clone with a count of one. The genes are TRBV29-1 and TRBJ2-5, with TRBD2 matching 7 bases. The V gene end was trimmed by 2 bases and the J gene end by 0 bases; junction bases not matched to a gene: 9. CDR1 is SQVTM and CDR2 is ANQGSEA in the germline V gene. CDR3 length: 16 residues. The DNA of the CDR3 is TGCAGCGTTGAATTGTTGAGGGGAGGGTACCAAGAGACCCAGTACTTC. Translated: CSVELLRGGYQETQYF.

This chain connects TRBV14 to TRBJ1-4, with TRBD1 as a possible D gene (5 bases). V was clipped by 1 base and J by 4 bases, with 7 bases between them. The CDR3 has 14 amino acids. Germline V CDR1 and CDR2: SGHDN, FVKESK. The CDR3 here is CASSQGGINEKLFF. CDR3 bases: TGTGCCAGCAGCCAAGGGGGGATTAATGAAAAACTGTTTTTT.

Turning to this clone: The sample carries other DNA sequences with the same CDR3. This rearrangement joins TRBV9 to TRBJ2-1, with D unresolved. Germline assignment: CDR1 SGDLS and CDR2 YYNGEE. The CDR3 covers 12 residues. V dropped 2 bases and J dropped 6 bases, with 6 bases sitting between them. The DNA of the CDR3 is TGTGCCAGCAGCGTCTCGGGCAATGAGCAGTTCTTC. It specifies CASSVSGNEQFF.

V gene TRBV5-1 combines with J gene TRBJ2-7; tentatively, D is TRBD2 (5 bases). The length of the CDR3 is 15 residues. Germline V lookup: CDR1 SGHRS, CDR2 YFSETQ. Trimming pared 0 bases from V and 5 bases from J, leaving 15 bases between. DNA for the CDR3: TGCGCCAGCAGCTTGGCCGGTGGACCGGGGAACGAGCAGTACTTC. Translation gives CASSLAGGPGNEQYF. The full variable domain, its missing parts supplied by reference TRBV5-1 and TRBJ2-7, is KAGVTQTPRYLIKTRGQQVTLSCSPISGHRSVSWYQQTPGQGLQFLFEYFSETQRNKGNFPGRFSGRQFSNSRSEMNVSTLELGDSALYLCASSLAGGPGNEQYFGPGTRLTVT.

About this clone: The sample carries other DNA sequences with the same CDR3. The chain carries TRBV30 and TRBJ1-4; D is uncertain. This CDR3 has 14 residues. Germline assignment: CDR1 GTSNPN and CDR2 SVGIG (reference sequence). V was trimmed by 0 bases and J by 5 bases, leaving 10 bases between them. CDR3: CAWSVPRQNEKLFF. CDR3 in DNA: TGTGCCTGGAGTGTCCCCAGGCAGAATGAAAAACTGTTTTTT.

The chain combines TRBV29-1 with TRBJ2-7; possibly TRBD1 or TRBD2 for D (5 bases each). This CDR3 spans 12 amino acids. Germline V gene lookup returns CDR1 SQVTM and CDR2 ANQGSEA. V was cut by 5 bases and J by 4 bases, with 12 bases left in between. The CDR3 loop reads CSVLATGYEQYF. In DNA form, the CDR3 reads TGCAGCGTTCTAGCTACAGGATACGAGCAGTACTTC.

The chain joins TRBV11-2 to TRBJ1-2; weak D call: TRBD1 (5 bases). Trimming shortened V by 5 bases and J by 4 bases, and 20 bases separated the two germline ends. Germline CDR1 is SGHAT and CDR2 is FQNNGV. CDR3 length: 16 amino acids. Here the CDR3 reads CASSGEGRQILYGYTF. CDR3 DNA: TGTGCCAGCAGCGGAGAGGGGCGACAGATCCTCTATGGCTACACCTTC.

The chain is built from TRBV4-1 and TRBJ2-1; no clear D. Between the trimmed V and J ends, which lost 1 base and 6 bases, there was a span of 13 bases. There are 15 residues in the CDR3. Germline V gene sequence: CDR1 MGHRA, CDR2 YSYEKL. The CDR3 loop reads CASSQGNIRGNEQFF. The CDR3 DNA follows: TGCGCCAGCAGCCAAGGGAATATCCGCGGCAATGAGCAGTTCTTC.

This clone was recorded only once. J is TRBJ2-1 and V is TRBV7-3; no clear D. V gave up 4 bases and J gave up 4 bases, with 8 bases separating them. Germline V gene sequence: CDR1 SGHTA, CDR2 FQGTGA. The CDR3 is made up of 13 amino acids. The CDR3: CASSSDPYNEQFF. CDR3 coding DNA: TGTGCCAGCAGCTCGGACCCTTACAATGAGCAGTTCTTC.

As to this clone: This sample also contains other DNA sequences that code for the same CDR3. The chain uses TRBV28 and TRBJ2-4, with TRBD2 as a possible D gene (6 bases). CDR3 length equals 12 residues. Trimming shortened V by 4 bases and J by 6 bases, and 7 bases separated the two germline ends. Germline loops: CDR1 MDHEN, CDR2 SYDVKM. CDR3 DNA sequence: TGTGCCAGCAGTTACGGGGGAAACATTCAGTACTTC. This encodes CASSYGGNIQYF.

V and J are TRBV13 and TRBJ2-7; TRBD1 matches at 11 bases. The CDR3 is 15 amino acids. Germline V gene lookup returns CDR1 PRHDT and CDR2 FYEKMQ (reference sequence). J gave up 7 bases and V 2 bases, and 7 bases lay outside the gene matches. The CDR3 nucleotides are TGTGCCAGCAGCTTATTCGGACAGGGGGCGCGGGAGCAGTACTTC. Its protein product is CASSLFGQGAREQYF. Complete variable domain (other parts from reference TRBV13 and TRBJ2-7): AAGVIQSPRHLIKEKRETATLKCYPIPRHDTVYWYQQGPGQDPQFLISFYEKMQSDKGSIPDRFSAQQFSDYHSELNMSSLELGDSALYFCASSLFGQGAREQYFGPGTRLTVT.

About this clone: Additional DNA sequences in this sample encode the identical CDR3. The chain links TRBV2 to TRBJ2-7; 13 nucleotides align to TRBD2. Germline V gives CDR1 SNHLY, CDR2 FYNNEI. The CDR3 consists of 15 residues. Losses at the gene ends were 4 bases for V and 1 base for J; bases not matched to a gene: 1. The CDR3 DNA reads TGTGCCAGCAGTGGGGGACTAGCGGGGTCCTACGAGCAGTACTTC. This gives the protein CASSGGLAGSYEQYF. Complete variable domain (other parts from reference TRBV2 and TRBJ2-7): EPEVTQTPSHQVTQMGQEVILRCVPISNHLYFYWYRQILGQKVEFLVSFYNNEISEKSEIFDDQFSVERPDGSNFTLKIRSTKLEDSAMYFCASSGGLAGSYEQYFGPGTRLTVT.

V is TRBV7-2 and J is TRBJ1-2; D perhaps matches TRBD1 (5 bases). Trimming left V 5 bases short and J 8 bases short, with 15 bases between. Per the germline V gene, CDR1 is SGHTA and CDR2 is FQGNSA. The CDR3 length is 13 residues. The CDR3 protein is CASSPHGGPGYTF. CDR3 DNA sequence: TGTGCCAGCAGCCCCCATGGGGGTCCAGGCTACACCTTC.

This clone appeared a single time. Because it lacks the conserved phenylalanine or tryptophan at the end, this CDR3 is likely a read error. Because the CDR3's place on the DNA is in doubt, the DNA is left out and the CDR3 is given as listed by TCRdb. The V and J genes are TRBV6-5 and TRBJ2-7; no check of the table's D call, TRBD2, against the DNA was made. Including both end residues, the CDR3 is 9 amino acids long. Germline V CDR1 and CDR2: MNHEY, SVGAGI. This chain's CDR3 is CASIRRERD.

V and J are TRBV7-9 and TRBJ2-1; 11 nucleotides match TRBD2. The CDR3 loop spans 14 amino acids. Germline trimming cut 6 bases from V and 8 bases from J; bases unmatched to any gene: 6. Germline V CDR1 and CDR2: SEHNR, FQNEAQ (reference sequence). The CDR3: CASRGLAAWYEQFF. The CDR3, as DNA: TGTGCCAGCAGGGGACTAGCGGCCTGGTATGAGCAGTTCTTC. Full variable domain (missing parts from reference TRBV7-9 and TRBJ2-1): DTGVSQNPRHKITKRGQNVTFRCDPISEHNRLYWYRQTLGQGPEFLTYFQNEAQLEKSRLLSDRFSAERPKGSFSTLEIQRTEQGDSAMYLCASRGLAAWYEQFFGPGTRLTVL.

The chain recombines TRBV9 with TRBJ2-1, with D tentatively TRBD1 (6 bases). Germline V gene lookup returns CDR1 SGDLS and CDR2 YYNGEE. The CDR3 length is 14 residues. Trimming left V 0 bases short and J 9 bases short, with 13 bases between. The CDR3 sequence: CASSVAGALGEQFF. Here the CDR3 DNA reads TGTGCCAGCAGCGTAGCAGGGGCCCTGGGTGAGCAGTTCTTC. Supplemented by reference TRBV9 and TRBJ2-1, the full variable domain reads DSGVTQTPKHLITATGQRVTLRCSPRSGDLSVYWYQQSLDQGLQFLIQYYNGEERAKGNILERFSAQQFPDLHSELNLSSLELGDSALYFCASSVAGALGEQFFGPGTRLTVL.

This chain links TRBV7-3 with TRBJ2-7; the match to TRBD2 covers 8 bases. CDR1 SGHTA and CDR2 FQGTGA come from the germline V gene. This CDR3 region has 14 residues. V trimming: 5 bases; J trimming: 2 bases; junction bases outside the gene matches: 5. The CDR3: CASSAREAPYEQYF. The DNA for the CDR3 is TGTGCCAGCAGCGCGCGGGAGGCCCCCTACGAGCAGTACTTC.

The chain recombines TRBV5-1 with TRBJ2-1; D perhaps matches TRBD2 (6 bases). This CDR3 spans 18 amino acids. Germline-derived CDR1 and CDR2 are SGHRS and YFSETQ. V was shortened by 3 bases and J by 1 base, with 20 bases between the two germline ends. CDR3 DNA sequence: TGCGCCAGCAGCTCCAACCTCCTAGCGCCTGGATCCTACAATGAGCAGTTCTTC. It translates to CASSSNLLAPGSYNEQFF.

The chain couples TRBV15 to TRBJ2-1; 7 bases align to TRBD2. Unmatched junction bases numbered 10, after V lost 9 bases and J lost 5 bases. This CDR3 has 14 amino acids. The V gene's germline CDR1 is LNHNV and CDR2 YYDKDF (reference sequence). The CDR3: CATGAGEGNNEQFF. The CDR3 DNA sequence: TGTGCCACGGGAGCTGGGGAGGGTAACAATGAGCAGTTCTTC.

The chain uses TRBV28 and TRBJ2-5, with TRBD1 matching over 11 bases. CDR3 length: 16 amino acids. CDR1 MDHEN and CDR2 SYDVKM come from the germline V gene. With V trimmed by 7 bases and J by 2 bases, 9 bases remained unmatched. The CDR3 region is CASNPVGTGGQETQYF. The DNA for the CDR3 is TGTGCCAGCAACCCTGTGGGGACAGGGGGTCAAGAGACCCAGTACTTC.

The rearrangement joins TRBV5-1 to TRBJ1-1; no definite D call. Per germline, CDR1 SGHRS and CDR2 YFSETQ. The CDR3 spans 13 residues. Trimming took off 4 bases at V and 4 bases at J, with 11 bases between the two ends. CDR3 sequence reads: CASSITLTTEAFF. CDR3 nucleotides: TGCGCCAGCAGCATAACTCTCACCACTGAAGCTTTCTTT.

The rearrangement uses TRBV7-9 and TRBJ2-7; D possibly corresponds to TRBD1 (5 bases). Trimming pared 3 bases from V and 3 bases from J, leaving 12 bases between. This CDR3 is 14 amino acids long. Germline V lookup: CDR1 SEHNR, CDR2 FQNEAQ (reference sequence). The CDR3 DNA follows: TGTGCCAGCAGCTTTACAGGTTATCGCTACGAGCAGTACTTC. Amino acid sequence: CASSFTGYRYEQYF.

The V gene is TRBV7-6, the J gene TRBJ1-1; D gene ambiguous. Per the germline V gene, CDR1 is SGHVS and CDR2 is FNYEAQ. The V end lost 2 bases, the J end lost 3 bases, and 10 bases lay between the germline ends. The CDR3 runs to 14 residues. The CDR3 protein is CASSLTIGDTEAFF. CDR3 nucleotides: TGTGCCAGCAGCTTAACCATTGGCGACACTGAAGCTTTCTTT.

Details on this clone: This sample also contains other DNA sequences that code for the same CDR3. The V call is TRBV30, the J call TRBJ2-7; 7 bases agree with TRBD1. CDR3 length equals 13 residues. Trimming removed 0 bases from V and 4 bases from J; junction bases left unmatched: 3. Germline V gene lookup returns CDR1 GTSNPN and CDR2 SVGIG (reference sequence). The CDR3 protein is CAWSVGGRYEQYF. The CDR3 nucleotides are TGTGCCTGGAGTGTAGGGGGCCGGTACGAGCAGTACTTC.